This T cell receptor beta chain is drawn from a study of T cell responses to AZD1222 COVID-19 vaccine. The method was immunoSEQ multiplex PCR; TCRdb's version includes in-frame clones alone and lacks a portion of them. The sample yields about 57,000 clones, around 86% seen once. Germline V gene data show CDR1 as GTSNPN and CDR2 as SVGIG (reference sequence). Deletions cut 4 bases from V and 2 bases from J, with 11 bases between. This CDR3 is built from 14 residues. Study observations and caveats: No day 14 peak samples; only post-peak repertoires were characterized. Donors in the cohort were predominantly white British and more often female, and clonal diversity was possibly underestimated. Spike-spanning, vaccine-associated CD4 TCRs were dominant at 160-218 and 743-854. With two AZD1222 doses given, Spike-specific TCR breadth and depth both rose.

This clone is medium-sized within its sample. What it binds is not known. This sequence originates from an adult in good health. This material consisted of peripheral blood, taken on day 0 of AZD1222 vaccination. This chain links TRBV30 with TRBJ2-2; D gene ambiguous. The CDR3 loop reads CAWILDQNTGELFF. The DNA for the CDR3 is TGTGCCTGGATTCTGGACCAAAACACCGGGGAGCTGTTTTTT.